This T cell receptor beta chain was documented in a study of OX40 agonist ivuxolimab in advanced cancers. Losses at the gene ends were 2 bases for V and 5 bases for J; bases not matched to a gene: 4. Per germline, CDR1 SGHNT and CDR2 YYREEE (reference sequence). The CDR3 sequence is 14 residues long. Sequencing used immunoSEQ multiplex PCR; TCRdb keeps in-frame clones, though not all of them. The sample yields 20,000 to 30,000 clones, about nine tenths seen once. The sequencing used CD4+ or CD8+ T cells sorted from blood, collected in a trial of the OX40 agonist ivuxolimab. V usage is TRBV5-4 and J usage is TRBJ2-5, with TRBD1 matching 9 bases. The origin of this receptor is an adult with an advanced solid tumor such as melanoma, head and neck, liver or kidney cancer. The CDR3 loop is CASSLQGAGETQYF. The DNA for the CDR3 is TGTGCCAGCAGCTTACAGGGGGCGGGGGAGACCCAGTACTTC.